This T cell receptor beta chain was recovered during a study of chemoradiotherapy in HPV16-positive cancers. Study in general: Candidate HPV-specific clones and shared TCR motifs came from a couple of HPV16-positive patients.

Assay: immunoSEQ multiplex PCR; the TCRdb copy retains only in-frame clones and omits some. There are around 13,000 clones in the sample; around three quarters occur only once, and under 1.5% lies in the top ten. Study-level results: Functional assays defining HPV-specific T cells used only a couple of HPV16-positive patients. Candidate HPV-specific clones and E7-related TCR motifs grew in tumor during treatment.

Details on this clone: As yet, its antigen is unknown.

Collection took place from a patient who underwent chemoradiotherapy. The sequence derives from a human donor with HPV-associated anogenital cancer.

DNA of the CDR3: TGCGCCAGCAGCCAAGATAGCGGGGTAGAGACCCAGTACTTC. As protein: CASSQDSGVETQYF. V gene TRBV4-1 combines with J gene TRBJ2-5, with TRBD2 matching 8 bases. Germline V gene sequence: CDR1 MGHRA, CDR2 YSYEKL. The CDR3 loop spans 14 amino acids. Unmatched junction bases numbered 1, after V lost 0 bases and J lost 4 bases.